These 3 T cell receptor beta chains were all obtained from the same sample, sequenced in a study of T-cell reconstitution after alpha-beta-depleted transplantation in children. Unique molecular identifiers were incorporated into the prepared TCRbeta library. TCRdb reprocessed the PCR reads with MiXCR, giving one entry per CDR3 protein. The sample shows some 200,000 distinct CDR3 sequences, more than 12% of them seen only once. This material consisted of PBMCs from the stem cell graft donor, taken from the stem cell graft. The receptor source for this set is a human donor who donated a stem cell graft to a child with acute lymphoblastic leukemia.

The CDR3 DNA is TGTGCCAGCAGCCGAGGGGGATCTGTCACCGGGGAGCTGTTTTTT. The encoded protein is CASSRGGSVTGELFF. The chain links TRBV11-3 to TRBJ2-2, with a possible D match to TRBD1 (6 bases). Between the trimmed V and J ends, which lost 5 bases and 4 bases, there was a span of 14 bases. CDR3 length: 15 amino acids. Looked up from germline, CDR1 is SGHNT and CDR2 is YENEEA.

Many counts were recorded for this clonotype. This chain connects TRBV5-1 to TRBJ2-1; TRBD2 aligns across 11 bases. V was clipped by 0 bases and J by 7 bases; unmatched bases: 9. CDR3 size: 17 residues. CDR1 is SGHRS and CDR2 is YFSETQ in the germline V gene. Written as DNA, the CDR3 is TGCGCCAGCAGCTTGGATACTATAGCGGGAGGGCAGAATGAGCAGTTCTTC. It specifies CASSLDTIAGGQNEQFF.

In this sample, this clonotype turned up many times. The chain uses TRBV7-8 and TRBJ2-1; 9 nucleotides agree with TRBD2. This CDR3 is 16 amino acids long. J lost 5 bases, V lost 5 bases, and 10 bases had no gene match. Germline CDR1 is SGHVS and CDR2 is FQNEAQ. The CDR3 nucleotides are TGTGCCAGCAGCCCTTATGGGACTAGCCGCGACAATGAGCAGTTCTTC. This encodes CASSPYGTSRDNEQFF.